In its sample, the clone carrying this TCR beta chain was seen many times. The antigen is unknown. The data stem from a study of immune heterogeneity within non-small cell lung tumors. Study-wide results and limits: Recurrence of identical dominant CDR3 beta clonotypes was observed across intrapatient tumor sites, concomitant with site-unique high-frequency clones. Local tumor mutational burden correlated moderately but significantly with local T-cell clonality (R roughly 0.37).

The TCR beta CDR3 region was amplified by multiplex PCR employing 32 V and 13 J primers. TCRdb analysed the multiplex PCR reads with MiXCR anew, one entry per CDR3 protein. The sample records more than 9,000 distinct CDR3 sequences, 30% being singletons. The V gene's germline CDR1 is MNHNS and CDR2 SASEGT. The CDR3 contains 14 residues. V dropped 5 bases and J dropped 5 bases, with 15 bases sitting between them. For each sample, template was 450 to 750 ng of bulk tumor genomic DNA. Surgical sampling yielded several biopsies per primary tumor (spaced far apart). The patients were newly diagnosed with non-small cell lung cancer, had not been treated, and had curative surgery.

The receptor was isolated from a woman between 45 and 65 years old with non-small cell lung cancer. The rearrangement joins TRBV6-1 to TRBJ1-2; D might be TRBD1 (6 bases). The specimen sequenced was lung tumor tissue. The DNA of the CDR3 is TGTGCCAGCAGTTTCTCAGGGGACCAATATGGCTACACCTTC. This codes for CASSFSGDQYGYTF.